This TCR beta chain was recorded in a study of response to subunit inactivated influenza vaccine. This clonotype was counted only a few times. CDR1 SEHNR and CDR2 FQNEAQ come from the germline V gene (reference sequence). Between the trimmed V and J ends, which lost 3 bases and 0 bases, there was a span of 11 bases. There are 15 residues in the CDR3. In TCRdb, the RT-PCR reads were re-called with MiXCR into one record per CDR3 protein. This table has around 850,000 distinct CDR3 sequences, about 18% appearing once. V usage is TRBV7-9 and J usage is TRBJ2-5; TRBD2 is a possible D gene (5 bases). The specimen was PBMCs from blood, collected 5 days after vaccination. This TCR was sampled from a man between 50 and 59 years old who received an inactivated influenza vaccine. CDR3 loop: CASSLRTVYQETQYF. As DNA, the CDR3 is TGTGCCAGCAGCTTGAGGACTGTGTACCAAGAGACCCAGTACTTC.